This T cell receptor beta chain was sequenced for a study of early T cells in non-severe SARS-CoV-2 infection. Across the study: Sequencing was performed on bulk RNA from unsorted whole blood, leaving chains unpaired. Study results and caveats: Anti-spike CD8 specificities were favored by VDJdb matching, whose results missed private and CD4 specificities.

CDR3 length: 16 residues. CDR1 is KGHSH, CDR2 LQKENI, per germline. Trimming at V came to 3 bases and at J to 2 bases, leaving 8 bases not matched to a gene. This clonotype showed up many times. Its antigen is not known. Individual cDNA molecules received unique molecular identifiers. TCRdb recomputed calls from the 5' RACE reads with MiXCR, one row per CDR3 protein. The table records tens of thousands of distinct CDR3 sequences, 11% to 15% of them present only once. This TCR came from an adult who was a healthcare worker with PCR-confirmed SARS-CoV-2 infection or an uninfected control (not recorded which). The material sequenced was whole blood. The chain is built from TRBV18 and TRBJ2-5, with TRBD2 identical over 8 bases. Here the CDR3 DNA reads TGTGCCAGCTCACCCTCTATAGCGGGACCACAAGAGACCCAGTACTTC. It specifies CASSPSIAGPQETQYF.